The source of this TCR beta chain is a study of T cell repertoires in cytomegalovirus infection. Findings of the study overall: Carriage of CMV together with the relevant HLA was identifiable through cumulative public TCR beta family frequency.

Germline loops: CDR1 LGHNT, CDR2 FRNRAP. The CDR3 has 12 residues. The ends were cut back, 5 bases at V and 12 bases at J, with 14 bases in the middle. Worth noting for this clonotype: Antigen: not known.

TCRdb reanalysed the reads using MiXCR and keeps one entry per CDR3 protein. The profile shows about 68,000 distinct CDR3 sequences, about 23% of them singletons. The sequence came from a human donor in good health (CMV status not recorded). Some clones in this sample may be carry-over from other donors' samples. Sequenced input: PBMCs, sequenced either directly or after in vitro stimulation (not recorded which). The rearrangement joins TRBV12-5 to TRBJ2-1, with no clear D. Written as DNA, the CDR3 is TGTGCTAGTGGTCCCGCGTCAGGCCGGCAGTTCTTC. It translates to CASGPASGRQFF. Drawing the rest from reference TRBV12-5 and TRBJ2-1, the complete variable domain is DARVTQTPRHKVTEMGQEVTMRCQPILGHNTVFWYRQTMMQGLELLAYFRNRAPLDDSGMPKDRFSAEMPDATLATLKIQPSEPRDSAVYFCASGPASGRQFFGPGTRLTVL.